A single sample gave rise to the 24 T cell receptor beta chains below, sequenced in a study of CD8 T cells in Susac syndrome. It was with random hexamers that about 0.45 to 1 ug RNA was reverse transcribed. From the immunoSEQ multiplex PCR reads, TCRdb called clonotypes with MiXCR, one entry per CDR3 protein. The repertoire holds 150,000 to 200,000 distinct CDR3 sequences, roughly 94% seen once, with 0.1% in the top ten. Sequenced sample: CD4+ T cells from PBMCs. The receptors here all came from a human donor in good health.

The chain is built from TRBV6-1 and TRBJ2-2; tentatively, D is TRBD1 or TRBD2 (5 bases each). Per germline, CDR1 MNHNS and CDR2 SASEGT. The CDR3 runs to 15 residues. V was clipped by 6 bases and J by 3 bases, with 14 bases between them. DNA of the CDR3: TGTGCCAGCAGGGGGGAACGCAGTTACACCGGGGAGCTGTTTTTT. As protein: CASRGERSYTGELFF.

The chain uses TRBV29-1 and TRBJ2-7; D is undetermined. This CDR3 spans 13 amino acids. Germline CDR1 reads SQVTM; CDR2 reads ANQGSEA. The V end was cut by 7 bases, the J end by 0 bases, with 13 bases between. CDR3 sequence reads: CSAFGPFSYEQYF. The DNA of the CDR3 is TGCAGCGCGTTCGGTCCCTTCTCCTACGAGCAGTACTTC.

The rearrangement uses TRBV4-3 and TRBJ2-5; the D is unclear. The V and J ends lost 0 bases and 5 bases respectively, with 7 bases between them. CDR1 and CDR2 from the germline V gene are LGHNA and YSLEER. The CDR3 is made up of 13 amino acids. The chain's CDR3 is CASSQDIPETQYF. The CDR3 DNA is TGCGCCAGCAGCCAAGATATCCCCGAGACCCAGTACTTC.

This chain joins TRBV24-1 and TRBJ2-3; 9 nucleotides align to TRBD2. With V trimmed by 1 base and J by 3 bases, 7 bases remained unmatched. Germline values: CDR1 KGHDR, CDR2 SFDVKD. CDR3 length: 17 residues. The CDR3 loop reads CATSDFRLAGTTDTQYF. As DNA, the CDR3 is TGTGCCACCAGTGATTTCCGCCTAGCGGGGACAACAGATACGCAGTATTTT.

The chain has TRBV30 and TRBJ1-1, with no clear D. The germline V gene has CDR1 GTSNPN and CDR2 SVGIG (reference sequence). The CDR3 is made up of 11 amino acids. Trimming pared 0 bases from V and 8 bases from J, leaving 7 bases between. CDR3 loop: CAWSVLGEAFF. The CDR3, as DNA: TGTGCCTGGAGTGTACTCGGAGAAGCTTTCTTT.

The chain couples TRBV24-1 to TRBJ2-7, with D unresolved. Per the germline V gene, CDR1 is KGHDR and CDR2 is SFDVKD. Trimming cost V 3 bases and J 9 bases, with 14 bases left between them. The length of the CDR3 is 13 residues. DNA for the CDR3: TGTGCCACCAGTGATACTACGAACCGAGGGCAGTACTTC. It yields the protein CATSDTTNRGQYF.

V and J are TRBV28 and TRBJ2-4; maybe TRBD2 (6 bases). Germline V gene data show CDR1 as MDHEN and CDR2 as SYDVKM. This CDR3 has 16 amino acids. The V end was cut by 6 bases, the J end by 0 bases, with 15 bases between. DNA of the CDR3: TGTGCCAGCAGGCCGACTAGGTTTATAGCCAAAAACATTCAGTACTTC. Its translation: CASRPTRFIAKNIQYF.

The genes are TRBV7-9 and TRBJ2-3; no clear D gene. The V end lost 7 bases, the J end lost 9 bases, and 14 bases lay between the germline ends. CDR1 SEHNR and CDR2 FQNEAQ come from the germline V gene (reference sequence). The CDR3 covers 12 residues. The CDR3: CASTEALGTQYF. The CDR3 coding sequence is TGTGCCAGCACCGAGGCACTGGGAACGCAGTATTTT.

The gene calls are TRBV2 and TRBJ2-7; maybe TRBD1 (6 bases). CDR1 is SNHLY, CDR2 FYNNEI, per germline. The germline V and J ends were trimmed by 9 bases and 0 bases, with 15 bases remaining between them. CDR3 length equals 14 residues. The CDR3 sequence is CASWTATGSYEQYF. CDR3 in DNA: TGTGCCAGTTGGACAGCCACGGGCTCCTACGAGCAGTACTTC.

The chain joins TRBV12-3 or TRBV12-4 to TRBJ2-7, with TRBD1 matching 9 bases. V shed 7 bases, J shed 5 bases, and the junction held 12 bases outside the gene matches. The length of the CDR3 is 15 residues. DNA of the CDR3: TGTGCCAGCATCTTTAACCGGGACAGGGAGCACGAGCAGTACTTC. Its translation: CASIFNRDREHEQYF.

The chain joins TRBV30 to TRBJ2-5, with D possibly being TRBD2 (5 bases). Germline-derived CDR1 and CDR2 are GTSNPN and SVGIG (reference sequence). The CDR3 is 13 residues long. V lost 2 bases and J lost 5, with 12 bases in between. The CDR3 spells CAWSLGGRETQYF. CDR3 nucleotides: TGTGCCTGGAGTCTAGGCGGGCGGGAGACCCAGTACTTC. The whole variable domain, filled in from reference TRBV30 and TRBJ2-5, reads SQTIHQWPATLVQPVGSPLSLECTVEGTSNPNLYWYRQAAGRGLQLLFYSVGIGQISSEVPQNLSASRPQDRQFILSSKKLLLSDSGFYLCAWSLGGRETQYFGPGTRLLVL.

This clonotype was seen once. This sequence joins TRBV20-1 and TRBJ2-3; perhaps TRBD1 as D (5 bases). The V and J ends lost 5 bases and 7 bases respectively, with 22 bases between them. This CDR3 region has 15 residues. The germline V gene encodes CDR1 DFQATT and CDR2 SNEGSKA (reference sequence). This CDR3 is CSASAGNTQMHTQYF. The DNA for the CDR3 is TGCAGTGCTTCGGCAGGGAATACCCAGATGCATACGCAGTATTTT.

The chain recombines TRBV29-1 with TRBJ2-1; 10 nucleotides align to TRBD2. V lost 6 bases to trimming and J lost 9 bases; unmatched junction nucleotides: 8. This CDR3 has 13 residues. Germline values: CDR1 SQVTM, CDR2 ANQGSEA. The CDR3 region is CSVVAGGSGEQFF. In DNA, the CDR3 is TGCAGCGTGGTAGCGGGAGGATCGGGTGAGCAGTTCTTC.

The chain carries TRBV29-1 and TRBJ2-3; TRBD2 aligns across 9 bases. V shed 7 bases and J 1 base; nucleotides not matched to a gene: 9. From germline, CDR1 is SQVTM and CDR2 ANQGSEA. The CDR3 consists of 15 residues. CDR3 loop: CSGRQAGGRTDTQYF. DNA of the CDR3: TGCAGCGGCCGGCAAGCGGGGGGACGCACAGATACGCAGTATTTT.

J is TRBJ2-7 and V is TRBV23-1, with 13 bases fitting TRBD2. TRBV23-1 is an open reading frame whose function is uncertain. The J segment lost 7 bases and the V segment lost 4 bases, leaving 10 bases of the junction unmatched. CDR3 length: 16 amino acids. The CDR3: CASSLYISGLAGEQYF. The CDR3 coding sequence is TGCGCCAGCAGTCTCTACATTTCGGGACTAGCGGGAGAGCAGTACTTC.

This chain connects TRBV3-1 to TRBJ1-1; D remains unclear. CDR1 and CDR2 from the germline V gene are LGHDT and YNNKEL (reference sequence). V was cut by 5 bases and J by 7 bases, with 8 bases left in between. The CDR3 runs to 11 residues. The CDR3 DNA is TGTGCCAGCAGCTCGGTGTTTGAAGCTTTCTTT. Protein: CASSSVFEAFF.

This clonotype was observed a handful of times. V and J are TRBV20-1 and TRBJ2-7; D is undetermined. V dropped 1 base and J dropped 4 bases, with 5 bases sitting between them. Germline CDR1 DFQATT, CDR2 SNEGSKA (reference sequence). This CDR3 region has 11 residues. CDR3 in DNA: TGCAGTGCTAGAGTCGGATACGAGCAGTACTTC. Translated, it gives CSARVGYEQYF.

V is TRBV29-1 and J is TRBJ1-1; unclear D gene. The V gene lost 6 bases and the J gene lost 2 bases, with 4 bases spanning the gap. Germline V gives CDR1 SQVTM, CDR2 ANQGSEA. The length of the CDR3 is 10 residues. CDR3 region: CSVANTEAFF. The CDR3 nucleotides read TGCAGCGTGGCCAACACTGAAGCTTTCTTT.

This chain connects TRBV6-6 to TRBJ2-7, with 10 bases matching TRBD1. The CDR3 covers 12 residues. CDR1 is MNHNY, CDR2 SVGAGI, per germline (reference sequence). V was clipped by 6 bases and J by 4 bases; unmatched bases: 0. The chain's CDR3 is CASRDRGYEQYF. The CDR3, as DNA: TGTGCCAGCAGGGACAGGGGGTACGAGCAGTACTTC.

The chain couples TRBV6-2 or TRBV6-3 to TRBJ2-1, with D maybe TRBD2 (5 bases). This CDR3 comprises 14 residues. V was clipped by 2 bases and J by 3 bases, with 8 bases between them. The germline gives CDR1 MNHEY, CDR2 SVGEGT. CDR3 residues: CASSYRDGYNEQFF. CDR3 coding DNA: TGTGCCAGCAGTTACCGGGATGGCTACAATGAGCAGTTCTTC.

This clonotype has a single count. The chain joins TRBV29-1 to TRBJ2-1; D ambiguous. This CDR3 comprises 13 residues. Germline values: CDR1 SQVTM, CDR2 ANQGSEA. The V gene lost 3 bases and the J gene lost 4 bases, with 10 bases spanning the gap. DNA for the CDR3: TGCAGCGTTGACGTCGGCGGATACAATGAGCAGTTCTTC. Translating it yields CSVDVGGYNEQFF.

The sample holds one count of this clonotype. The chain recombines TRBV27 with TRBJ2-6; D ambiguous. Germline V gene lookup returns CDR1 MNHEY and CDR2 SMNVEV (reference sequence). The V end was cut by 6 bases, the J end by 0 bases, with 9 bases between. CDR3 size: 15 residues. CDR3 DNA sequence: TGTGCCAGCAGCAGCAGGTTCTCTGGGGCCAACGTCCTGACTTTC. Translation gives CASSSRFSGANVLTF.

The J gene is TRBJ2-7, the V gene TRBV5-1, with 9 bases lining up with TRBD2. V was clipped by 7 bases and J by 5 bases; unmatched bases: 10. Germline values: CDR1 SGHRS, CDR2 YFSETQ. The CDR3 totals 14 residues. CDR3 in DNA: TGCGCCAGCGCTATGAGTAGCGGGAGTCACGAGCAGTACTTC. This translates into CASAMSSGSHEQYF.

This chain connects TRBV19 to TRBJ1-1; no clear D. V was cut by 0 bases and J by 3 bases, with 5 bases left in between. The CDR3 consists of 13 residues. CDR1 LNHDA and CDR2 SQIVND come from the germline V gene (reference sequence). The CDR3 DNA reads TGTGCCAGTAGTATAGACCGAGACACTGAAGCTTTCTTT. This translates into CASSIDRDTEAFF.